This T cell receptor beta chain was sequenced during a study of cytomegalovirus exposure and HLA in healthy donors. PCR employed 60 Vbeta and 13 Jbeta primers. Sequencing used immunoSEQ multiplex PCR; TCRdb keeps in-frame clones, though not all of them. The data hold tens of thousands of clones, with under 80% observed a single time. Germline V gene sequence: CDR1 MGHDK, CDR2 SYGVNS. V was pared by 4 bases and J by 4 bases, with 4 bases of the junction left unmatched. The CDR3 loop spans 14 amino acids. The rearrangement joins TRBV25-1 to TRBJ2-7; 10 nucleotides align to TRBD2. The sequence was collected from a male donor in good health and CMV-seropositive. The sequenced sample consisted of PBMCs. The CDR3 sequence is CASSASGRGYEQYF. CDR3 in DNA: TGTGCCAGCAGTGCTAGCGGGAGAGGATACGAGCAGTACTTC.